The TCR beta chain under discussion was sequenced for a study of patients and donors after allogeneic stem cell transplantation. Germline V gene data show CDR1 as SGHRS and CDR2 as YFSETQ. The trim removed 2 bases at V and 6 bases at J, leaving 4 bases unmatched. This CDR3 comprises 13 residues. The table lists this clonotype with a few counts. TCRdb redid the calling of the RT-PCR reads with MiXCR, one entry per CDR3 protein. The sample shows hundreds of thousands of distinct CDR3 sequences, 16% of them seen only once. This TCR was recovered from a human donor who was either an allogeneic HSCT recipient or a stem cell or donor lymphocyte infusion donor (not recorded which). It is not recorded whose cells these are; they may come from a transplant donor. This chain uses TRBV5-1 with TRBJ1-1, with 7 nucleotides matching TRBD1. Source material: blood, either unsorted or a sorted T cell fraction (not recorded which). The CDR3 sequence is CASSLQGIPEAFF. CDR3 in DNA: TGCGCCAGCAGCTTACAGGGGATCCCTGAAGCTTTCTTT.